These 8 T cell receptor beta chains were sequenced from one sample in a study of shared clonotypes between healthy human individuals. Repertoires were generated with immunoSEQ multiplex PCR, while TCRdb's copy carries only in-frame clones and drops some. The data hold about 2.4 million clones, with 80% to 95% observed a single time. The sequencing input was naive CD4+ T cells from PBMCs. The subset here: CD45RA+ positively selected. The source is a young man in good health. Some clones in this sample may be carry-over from other donors' samples.

The CDR3 is CASSGVTGVYGYTF. CDR3 sequence (DNA): TGTGCCAGCAGCGGCGTCACAGGGGTCTATGGCTACACCTTC. The chain joins TRBV5-4 to TRBJ1-2; 7 nucleotides match TRBD1. This CDR3 comprises 14 residues. Germline V CDR1 and CDR2: SGHNT, YYREEE (reference sequence). V lost 4 bases and J lost 4; bases outside the gene matches: 7.

The DNA for the CDR3 is TGTGCCAGCAGTTACAGGGGGCTGGCCCAAGAGACCCAGTACTTC. Encoded protein: CASSYRGLAQETQYF. The gene calls are TRBV28 and TRBJ2-5; 9 bases match TRBD1. The CDR3 loop spans 15 amino acids. Looked up from germline, CDR1 is MDHEN and CDR2 is SYDVKM. V trimming: 4 bases; J trimming: 1 base; junction bases outside the gene matches: 4.

As concerns this clone: At one end the junction does not follow the germline gene, possibly because of a read error. The V gene is TRBV5-5, the J gene TRBJ1-4, with D possibly being TRBD1 (5 bases). This CDR3 is 14 amino acids long. The germline CDR1 and CDR2 sequences are SGHKS and YYEKEE (reference sequence). The CDR3 sequence: CASTLQGLYEKLFF. DNA for the CDR3: TGTGCCAGCACCTTGCAGGGATTATATGAAAAACTGTTTTTT.

The chain has TRBV6-1 and TRBJ1-3; no clear D gene. V was shortened by 7 bases and J by 3 bases, with 13 bases between the two germline ends. CDR1 is MNHNS, CDR2 SASEGT, per germline. The CDR3 runs to 14 residues. The DNA for the CDR3 is TGTGCCAGCACATCGCTGAACCATGGAAACACCATATATTTT. Translation gives CASTSLNHGNTIYF.

The V call is TRBV2, the J call TRBJ1-5; no reliable D call. Germline lookup yields CDR1 SNHLY and CDR2 FYNNEI. V was clipped by 5 bases and J by 4 bases, with 9 bases between them. The CDR3 has 13 residues. CDR3 bases: TGTGCCAGCAGTTGGGAAGGTAATCAGCCCCAGCATTTT. It specifies CASSWEGNQPQHF. Using reference TRBV2 and TRBJ1-5 for the parts outside the CDR3, the full variable domain is EPEVTQTPSHQVTQMGQEVILRCVPISNHLYFYWYRQILGQKVEFLVSFYNNEISEKSEIFDDQFSVERPDGSNFTLKIRSTKLEDSAMYFCASSWEGNQPQHFGDGTRLSIL.

In the case of this clone: Distinct nucleotide sequences in the sample also encode this CDR3. V and J are TRBV7-2 and TRBJ2-3; D might be TRBD2 (6 bases). The CDR3 spans 15 residues. The V gene's germline CDR1 is SGHTA and CDR2 FQGNSA. Trimming pared 0 bases from V and 0 bases from J, leaving 7 bases between. The chain's CDR3 is CASSLAGTSTDTQYF. CDR3 in DNA: TGTGCCAGCAGCTTAGCGGGGACTAGCACAGATACGCAGTATTTT.

As for this clone: This CDR3 is also generated by other DNA sequences in the sample. This chain connects TRBV7-9 to TRBJ1-5; D is undetermined. The V gene lost 6 bases and the J gene lost 5 bases, with 8 bases spanning the gap. Germline values: CDR1 SEHNR, CDR2 FQNEAQ (reference sequence). This CDR3 has 12 residues. The CDR3 is CASSRPDQPQHF. The CDR3 coding sequence is TGTGCCAGCAGTAGACCAGATCAGCCCCAGCATTTT.

This chain joins TRBV29-1 and TRBJ1-2, with 7 bases lining up with TRBD1. The CDR3 has 14 residues. From germline, CDR1 is SQVTM and CDR2 ANQGSEA. V lost 4 bases to trimming and J lost 0 bases; unmatched junction nucleotides: 5. Here the CDR3 DNA reads TGCAGCGTTGGAGGGGGCTCAGCTAACTATGGCTACACCTTC. This gives the protein CSVGGGSANYGYTF.